This T cell receptor beta chain was identified during a study of blood T cell repertoires in COVID-19. Study-wide context: Sites across the United States, Italy and Spain contributed samples from acute and convalescent COVID-19. Nucleic acid was either cDNA or gDNA, and it came from T cells, B-cell-depleted T cells, or PBMCs.

The germline CDR1 and CDR2 sequences are SGHTA and FQGNSA. V lost 4 bases, J lost 2 bases, and 6 bases stayed unmatched. The CDR3 is 15 amino acids. Authors' analysis steps: Amplified reference gene primers provided the basis for estimating nucleated cell counts. The protocol was immunoSEQ multiplex PCR, while the TCRdb copy is restricted to in-frame clones and leaves out a portion. V and J calls and clone size follow that table, whereas D and trimming were derived from the DNA. This repertoire shows roughly 26,000 clones, roughly 80% found once; its top ten account for about 25%. V gene TRBV7-2 combines with J gene TRBJ2-3, with 7 nucleotides matching TRBD2. This sequence originates from a human donor in a cohort sampled during active COVID-19. Sequencing was done on a sample of peripheral blood. The CDR3 spells CASSWTGTNTDTQYF. CDR3 DNA sequence: TGTGCCAGCAGCTGGACCGGGACTAACACAGATACGCAGTATTTT.